Given below is one T cell receptor (beta chain) in context. Its antigen is not known. The sample belongs to a study of CD8 T cells in Susac syndrome. General study points: The authors found roughly 16 Susac-specific public clones in total CD8+ repertoires and roughly 5 in CD8+ TEMRA repertoires.

V was pared by 5 bases and J by 5 bases, with 8 bases between. This CDR3 is built from 12 residues. The germline CDR1 and CDR2 sequences are SGHRS and YFSETQ. With random hexamers, reverse transcription was performed on about 0.5 to 1 ug of RNA. An immunoSEQ multiplex PCR generated amplified TCR beta CDR3 products spanning 54 Vbeta and 13 Jbeta. TCRdb independently ran MiXCR on the immunoSEQ multiplex PCR reads; one entry per CDR3 protein. The sample holds about 83,000 distinct CDR3 sequences, 85% to 95% seen once. The TCR originated in a human donor with Susac syndrome. The chain couples TRBV5-1 to TRBJ2-1; D unresolved. Sequenced material: CD8+ T cells from PBMCs. The CDR3 region is CASRYGDNEQFF. The CDR3 nucleotides are TGCGCCAGCAGGTATGGAGACAATGAGCAGTTCTTC.